Presented here are 25 T cell receptor beta chains from one specimen sequenced in a study of immune heterogeneity within non-small cell lung tumors. It was with 32 V and 13 J primers that multiplex PCR amplified TCR beta CDR3. TCRdb passed the multiplex PCR reads through MiXCR, listing each CDR3 protein once. The sample contains around 11,000 distinct CDR3 sequences, roughly a fifth of which appear only once. As template, the study used bulk tumor genomic DNA at around 630 ng per sample. Doctors removed several biopsies from each primary tumor during surgery, keeping them far apart. The patients were newly diagnosed with non-small cell lung cancer, had not been treated, and had curative surgery. Sequencing was performed on lung tumor tissue. Source of these receptors: a man between 60 and 70 years old with non-small cell lung cancer.

In its sample, this clonotype was seen a few times. V usage is TRBV19 and J usage is TRBJ1-5, with D tentatively TRBD1 (5 bases). CDR1 and CDR2 (germline): LNHDA, SQIVND (reference sequence). The CDR3 loop spans 14 amino acids. Trimming stripped 2 bases from V and 7 bases from J, with 12 bases between. The CDR3 DNA sequence: TGTGCCAGTAGTATACCCGCAGGGACCCAGCCCCAGCATTTT. It is translated as CASSIPAGTQPQHF.

This clonotype occurred a few times. The V and J genes are TRBV3-1 and TRBJ2-2; D gene ambiguous. The CDR3 runs 14 residues. Germline V gives CDR1 LGHDT, CDR2 YNNKEL (reference sequence). Trimming cost V 4 bases and J 9 bases, with 15 bases left between them. CDR3 nucleotide sequence: TGTGCCAGCAGCCCAATGGAGAATCACTGGGAGCTGTTTTTT. It codes for CASSPMENHWELFF. The full variable domain, with the rest looked up from reference TRBV3-1 and TRBJ2-2, is DTAVSQTPKYLVTQMGNDKSIKCEQNLGHDTMYWYKQDSKKFLKIMFSYNNKELIINETVPNRFSPKSPDKAHLNLHINSLELGDSAVYFCASSPMENHWELFFGEGSRLTVL.

This clonotype is medium-sized within its sample. The chain employs TRBV6-1 and TRBJ1-2, with no clear D. Trimming stripped 5 bases from V and 6 bases from J, with 13 bases between. The CDR3 is 13 residues long. Germline CDR1 and CDR2: MNHNS and SASEGT. Here the CDR3 DNA reads TGTGCCAGCAGTCCGTACCTCCGAGATGGCTACACCTTC. It yields the protein CASSPYLRDGYTF.

This clonotype was detected a few times. This rearrangement joins TRBV11-2 to TRBJ1-5, with D hard to call. Trimming removed 4 bases from V and 3 bases from J, with 7 bases in between. CDR3 length: 13 residues. Germline lookup yields CDR1 SGHAT and CDR2 FQNNGV. The CDR3 nucleotides read TGTGCCAGCAGCTCGGAAATCAATCAGCCCCAGCATTTT. Translating gives CASSSEINQPQHF.

Concerning this clonotype: A much more abundant neighbour one base away suggests this may be a read error. The chain links TRBV27 to TRBJ2-7; TRBD1 aligns across 10 bases. CDR1 is MNHEY, CDR2 SMNVEV, per germline (reference sequence). V dropped 10 bases and J dropped 5; count of bases not matched to a gene: 17. This CDR3 has 16 amino acids. The CDR3 bases are TGTGCCAACAGCCGACCGGGACAGGGGAATAAGGACGAGCAGTACTTC. Translation gives CANSRPGQGNKDEQYF.

In this sample, this clonotype turned up many times. The chain has TRBV20-1 and TRBJ2-7, with a tentative D call TRBD2 (5 bases). There are 11 residues in the CDR3. V lost 4 bases and J lost 7, with 11 bases in between. Germline assignment: CDR1 DFQATT and CDR2 SNEGSKA (reference sequence). The CDR3 DNA follows: TGCAGTGCTAAGCAGCGAGGGGAGCAGTACTTC. Protein sequence: CSAKQRGEQYF.

This clonotype was observed a handful of times. The junction differs from germline at one of its ends, possibly a read error. The V gene is TRBV6-2 or TRBV6-3, the J gene TRBJ2-1; D is unresolved. From germline, CDR1 is MNHEY and CDR2 SVGEGT. The CDR3 covers 14 residues. The CDR3 loop is CAISNSANYNGQFF. DNA of the CDR3: TGTGCCATCTCCAACTCAGCTAATTACAATGGGCAGTTCTTC.

This clonotype was detected only a few times. The chain is built from TRBV11-3 and TRBJ2-2; no clear D gene. The CDR3 spans 13 residues. Germline V gene data show CDR1 as SGHNT and CDR2 as YENEEA. With 1 base removed from V and 6 bases from J, the gap between germline ends came to 6 bases. In nucleotides, the CDR3 is TGTGCCAGCAGCTTAGTGGGTTCCGGGGAGCTGTTTTTT. This gives the protein CASSLVGSGELFF.

This clonotype came up many times. The rearrangement uses TRBV7-8 and TRBJ1-6; D unclear. Germline values: CDR1 SGHVS, CDR2 FQNEAQ. The CDR3 spans 15 residues. Trimming shortened V by 1 base and J by 4 bases, and 8 bases separated the two germline ends. CDR3 residues: CASSLGDTYNSPLHF. The CDR3 DNA is TGTGCCAGCAGCTTAGGCGACACGTATAATTCACCCCTCCACTTT.

V gene TRBV5-1 combines with J gene TRBJ2-5, with D perhaps given as TRBD1 or TRBD2 (5 bases each). CDR3 length: 14 residues. Trimming took 1 base from V and 5 from J, leaving 12 bases between them. Germline V CDR1 and CDR2: SGHRS, YFSETQ. In nucleotides, the CDR3 is TGCGCCAGCAGCTTGACGACTGAGGGGGAGACCCAGTACTTC. This gives the protein CASSLTTEGETQYF.

As to this clonotype: This may come from a read error, since a much larger clone is one base off. The chain has TRBV19 and TRBJ2-3; D perhaps matches TRBD2 (6 bases). V was pared by 10 bases and J by 5 bases, with 16 bases between. CDR3 length: 13 residues. Germline values: CDR1 LNHDA, CDR2 SQIVND (reference sequence). This chain's CDR3 is CATCRLAKDTQYF. The DNA of the CDR3 is TGTGCCACCTGCCGTCTAGCGAAAGATACGCAGTATTTT.

The chain's CDR3 is CASSLEDIREQYF. The CDR3 DNA is TGTGCCAGCAGCTTAGAGGACATCCGCGAGCAGTACTTC. The J gene is TRBJ2-7, the V gene TRBV7-9, with D possibly matching TRBD1 (5 bases). Germline CDR1 is SEHNR and CDR2 is FQNEAQ (reference sequence). CDR3 size: 13 residues. Deletions cut 1 base from V and 6 bases from J, with 10 bases between.

This clonotype was recorded many times. The gene calls are TRBV3-1 and TRBJ2-7; D gene unclear. Germline V gives CDR1 LGHDT, CDR2 YNNKEL (reference sequence). CDR3 length: 14 residues. Trimming pared 4 bases from V and 5 bases from J, leaving 15 bases between. CDR3 bases: TGTGCCAGCAGCCCCGACTGGGTGGGGAACGAGCAGTACTTC. Protein product: CASSPDWVGNEQYF.

A few counts support this clonotype. V gene TRBV29-1 combines with J gene TRBJ2-7, with 9 bases fitting TRBD2. This CDR3 contains 14 residues. Germline CDR1 SQVTM, CDR2 ANQGSEA. The V segment lost 4 bases and the J segment 4 bases; nucleotides outside the gene matches: 8. The CDR3 sequence is CSVVVPSGIYEQYF. In DNA, the CDR3 is TGCAGCGTTGTGGTGCCTAGCGGGATTTACGAGCAGTACTTC.

This clonotype was detected a few times. The J gene is TRBJ2-1, the V gene TRBV10-3, with D possibly matching TRBD2 (6 bases). This CDR3 region has 15 residues. Germline assignment: CDR1 ENHRY and CDR2 SYGVKD. V was cut by 4 bases and J by 8 bases, with 18 bases left in between. The CDR3 sequence is CAISGSGGSKDEQFF. The CDR3 coding sequence is TGTGCCATCAGTGGGTCCGGAGGGAGCAAGGATGAGCAGTTCTTC.

This clonotype is medium-sized. The chain has TRBV20-1 and TRBJ1-6; D gene ambiguous. The CDR3 has 12 residues. Trimming took off 3 bases at V and 10 bases at J, with 10 bases between the two ends. The germline CDR1 and CDR2 sequences are DFQATT and SNEGSKA (reference sequence). The CDR3 nucleotides read TGCAGTGCTAGTGATGGCGGCTCACCCCTCCACTTT. Amino acid sequence: CSASDGGSPLHF.

This clonotype has ten or more counts. The genes are TRBV20-1 and TRBJ1-1; TRBD1 is a possible D gene (5 bases). Trimming stripped 6 bases from V and 5 bases from J, with 16 bases between. Germline CDR1 and CDR2: DFQATT and SNEGSKA (reference sequence). The CDR3 is made up of 13 amino acids. CDR3 bases: TGCAGTGCCCGCGGGGGGTTAAAGACTGAAGCTTTCTTT. Protein product: CSARGGLKTEAFF.

Ten or more counts support this clonotype. The chain links TRBV2 to TRBJ1-5; no firm D call. V was trimmed by 7 bases and J by 7 bases, leaving 17 bases between them. Germline-derived CDR1 and CDR2 are SNHLY and FYNNEI. The CDR3 spans 14 residues. The DNA for the CDR3 is TGTGCCAGCAAGGTGAGGGCCACCGGGCAGCCCCAGCATTTT. Amino acid sequence: CASKVRATGQPQHF.

This clonotype is labeled as large. The J gene is TRBJ1-5, the V gene TRBV6-1; 9 positions agree with TRBD1. CDR1 is MNHNS, CDR2 SASEGT, per germline. This CDR3 is built from 14 residues. V gave up 6 bases and J gave up 1 base; unmatched junction bases: 1. CDR3 nucleotides: TGTGCCAGCAGCGGGACAGGGAGCAATCAGCCCCAGCATTTT. Encoded protein: CASSGTGSNQPQHF.

This clonotype was picked up a small number of times. This chain joins TRBV4-2 and TRBJ1-2; no reliable D call. The germline V gene encodes CDR1 LGHNA and CDR2 YNFKEQ. The CDR3 is made up of 13 amino acids. The germline V and J ends were trimmed by 0 bases and 2 bases, with 4 bases remaining between them. CDR3 protein: CASSQDPNYGYTF. The CDR3 DNA reads TGTGCCAGCAGCCAAGATCCAAACTATGGCTACACCTTC.

The chain uses TRBV19 and TRBJ2-2, with a tentative D call TRBD1 (6 bases). The CDR3 is 14 residues long. Looked up from germline, CDR1 is LNHDA and CDR2 is SQIVND (reference sequence). The CDR3 DNA is TGTGCTACGAACCCAACAGGGCCCACCGGGGAGCTGTTTTTT. Translating gives CATNPTGPTGELFF.

J is TRBJ2-5 and V is TRBV20-1, with TRBD1 identical over 7 bases. CDR3 length equals 13 residues. Germline CDR1 and CDR2: DFQATT and SNEGSKA (reference sequence). The ends lost 5 bases at V and 0 bases at J; junction bases unmatched: 3. The CDR3 loop is CSAPGQDQETQYF. CDR3 coding DNA: TGCAGTGCTCCTGGACAGGACCAAGAGACCCAGTACTTC.

Notes on this clonotype: At one end the junction does not follow the germline gene, possibly because of a read error. The rearrangement joins TRBV3-1 to TRBJ2-5, with TRBD1 identical over 8 bases. Germline CDR1 is LGHDT and CDR2 is YNNKEL (reference sequence). This CDR3 has 13 residues. The CDR3 here is CAISSRGLETQYF. In DNA, the CDR3 is TGTGCCATCAGCTCCAGGGGGCTGGAGACCCAGTACTTC.

This clonotype occurred once. V and J are TRBV7-7 and TRBJ2-7; perhaps TRBD2 as D (6 bases). The CDR3 contains 12 residues. Germline CDR1 is SSHAT and CDR2 is FNYEAQ (reference sequence). The CDR3 loop reads CARSPGAGPKYF. The CDR3 bases are TGTGCTAGAAGCCCCGGGGCGGGACCGAAGTACTTC.

Relative to its sample, this clonotype is medium-sized. The V and J genes are TRBV12-5 and TRBJ2-1; 10 nucleotides align to TRBD2. Germline loops: CDR1 LGHNT, CDR2 FRNRAP. Germline trimming cut 4 bases from V and 5 bases from J; bases unmatched to any gene: 8. The CDR3 consists of 16 residues. The CDR3 DNA sequence: TGTGCTAGTGGTTGGACAGGGACTAGCGCGCACAATGAGCAGTTCTTC. Residues: CASGWTGTSAHNEQFF.